One sample yielded the 2 T cell receptor beta chains listed below, sequenced in a study of blood T cell repertoires in COVID-19. Repertoires were generated with immunoSEQ multiplex PCR, while TCRdb's copy carries only in-frame clones and drops some. Here the sample spans just over 300,000 clones, 75% to 90% being singletons. The material sequenced was peripheral blood. The receptors here all came from a man younger than 35 with active or convalescent COVID-19.

V is TRBV6-5 and J is TRBJ1-5, with TRBD1 matching over 8 bases. From germline, CDR1 is MNHEY and CDR2 SVGAGI. The CDR3 contains 16 residues. V was clipped by 0 bases and J by 8 bases; unmatched bases: 9. This CDR3 is CASSYSNQGAREPQHF. Here the CDR3 DNA reads TGTGCCAGCAGTTACTCGAACCAGGGGGCTAGGGAGCCCCAGCATTTT.

For this clone: Within the sample, other DNA sequences also encode this same CDR3. This rearrangement joins TRBV5-6 to TRBJ2-7; 8 bases map to TRBD1. CDR3 size: 14 residues. The germline V gene has CDR1 SGHDT and CDR2 YYEEEE. Trimming removed 4 bases from V and 3 bases from J; junction bases left unmatched: 6. The CDR3 DNA is TGTGCCAGCAGCCTAGGACAGGGTTTCTACGAGCAGTACTTC. The encoded protein is CASSLGQGFYEQYF. Full variable domain (outside the CDR3, taken from reference TRBV5-6 and TRBJ2-7): DAGVTQSPTHLIKTRGQQVTLRCSPKSGHDTVSWYQQALGQGPQFIFQYYEEEERQRGNFPDRFSGHQFPNYSSELNVNALLLGDSALYLCASSLGQGFYEQYFGPGTRLTVT.